The clone carrying this T cell receptor (beta chain) came up many times. TCRdb used MiXCR to reprocess the 5' RACE reads, holding one entry per CDR3 protein. The sample records 40,000 to 55,000 distinct CDR3 sequences, approximately 2.8% being singletons. The data belong to a study of neurological immune-mediated disorders. The germline V gene encodes CDR1 DFQATT and CDR2 SNEGSKA (reference sequence). This CDR3 is 12 amino acids long. With 6 bases clipped from V and 4 bases from J, the junction kept 4 bases outside the gene matches. Sequencing was done on a sample of PBMCs. The chain links TRBV20-1 to TRBJ2-5; 8 bases are shared with TRBD2. This TCR came from a woman aged 50 to 60 with multiple sclerosis. The CDR3 region has the DNA TGCAGTGCCTCTAGCGGGTCAGAGACCCAGTACTTC. It is translated as CSASSGSETQYF.